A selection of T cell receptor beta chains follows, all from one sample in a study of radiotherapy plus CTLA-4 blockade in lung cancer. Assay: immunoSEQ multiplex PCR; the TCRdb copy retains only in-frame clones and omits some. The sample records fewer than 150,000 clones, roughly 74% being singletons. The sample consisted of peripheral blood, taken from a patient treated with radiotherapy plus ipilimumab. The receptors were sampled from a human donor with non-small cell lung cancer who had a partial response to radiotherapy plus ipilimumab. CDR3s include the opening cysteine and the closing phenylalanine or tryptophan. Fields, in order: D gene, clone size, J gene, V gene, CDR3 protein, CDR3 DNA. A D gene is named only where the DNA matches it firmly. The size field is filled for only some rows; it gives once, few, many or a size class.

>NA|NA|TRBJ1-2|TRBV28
CASSFLGGYYYGYTF
TGTGCCAGCAGTTTTCTCGGGGGTTACTACTATGGCTACACCTTC
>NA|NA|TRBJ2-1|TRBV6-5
CASSSSTNYNEQFF
NA
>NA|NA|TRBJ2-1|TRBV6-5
CASSYTGAYNEQFF
TGTGCCAGCAGTTACACGGGAGCCTACAATGAGCAGTTCTTC
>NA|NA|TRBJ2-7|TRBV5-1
CASSLGGGYVFEYEQYF
TGCGCCAGCAGCTTGGGAGGCGGCTATGTTTTTGAGTACGAGCAGTACTTC
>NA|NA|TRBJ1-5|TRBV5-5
CASSLVWQSNQPQHF
TGTGCCAGCAGCTTGGTCTGGCAGAGCAATCAGCCCCAGCATTTT
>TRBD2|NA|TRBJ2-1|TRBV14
CASSHSASGPYYSYNEQFF
TGTGCCAGCAGCCATAGTGCTAGCGGGCCGTACTACTCCTACAATGAGCAGTTCTTC
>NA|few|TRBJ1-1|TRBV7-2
CASSLGGWRVGYTEAFF
TGTGCCAGCAGCTTAGGGGGCTGGAGGGTAGGGTACACTGAAGCTTTCTTT
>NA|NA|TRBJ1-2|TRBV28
CASSLGQRYGYTF
TGTGCCAGCAGTTTAGGACAACGCTATGGCTACACCTTC
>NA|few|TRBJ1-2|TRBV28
CASSSVYYGYTF
TGTGCCAGCAGTTCAGTGTACTATGGCTACACCTTC
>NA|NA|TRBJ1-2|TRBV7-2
CASSPDLNYGYTF
TGTGCCAGCAGCCCCGACTTGAACTATGGCTACACCTTC
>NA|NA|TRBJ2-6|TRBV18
CASSQLSGANVLTF
TGTGCCAGCTCCCAACTCTCTGGGGCCAACGTCCTGACTTTC
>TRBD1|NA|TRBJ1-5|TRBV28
CASSDLRGFDQPQHF
TGTGCCAGCAGTGACCTCAGGGGGTTCGATCAGCCCCAGCATTTT
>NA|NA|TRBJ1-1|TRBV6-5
CASSYGTEAFF
TGTGCCAGCAGTTACGGGACAGAAGCTTTCTTT
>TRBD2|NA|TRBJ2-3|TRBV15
CATSRVLGTSEDTQYF
TGTGCCACCAGCAGGGTGCTCGGGACTAGCGAGGATACGCAGTATTTT
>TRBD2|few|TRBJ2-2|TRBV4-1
CASSRRYGGDSNTGELFF
TGCGCCAGCAGCCGACGATACGGGGGGGACTCGAACACCGGGGAGCTGTTTTTT
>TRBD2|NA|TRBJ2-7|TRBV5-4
CASSARTSGLFYEQYF
TGTGCCAGCAGCGCCCGGACTAGCGGGCTTTTCTACGAGCAGTACTTC
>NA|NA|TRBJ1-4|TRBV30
CALSPVAVGGGEKLFF
TGTGCCTTGTCTCCGGTCGCGGTTGGGGGGGGTGAAAAACTGTTTTTT
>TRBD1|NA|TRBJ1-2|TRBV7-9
CASSSETGDGYTF
TGTGCCAGCAGCTCAGAGACAGGGGATGGCTACACCTTC
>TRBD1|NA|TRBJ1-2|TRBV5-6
CASSLAGQGNYGYTF
TGTGCCAGCAGCTTGGCGGGACAGGGTAACTATGGCTACACCTTC
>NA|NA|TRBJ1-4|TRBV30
CAWSAGQSEKLFF
TGTGCCTGGAGCGCCGGACAGTCTGAAAAACTGTTTTTT
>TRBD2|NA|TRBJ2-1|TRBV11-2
CASSQRLAGIGGNEQFF
TGTGCCAGCAGCCAGCGACTAGCGGGAATTGGGGGCAATGAGCAGTTCTTC
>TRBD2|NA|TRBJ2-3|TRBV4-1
CASSQDLAGGPYTQYF
TGCGCCAGCAGCCAAGATCTGGCGGGAGGGCCATATACGCAGTATTTT
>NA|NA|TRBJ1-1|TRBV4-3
CASSQAPSTEAFF
TGCGCCAGCAGCCAAGCCCCCTCGACTGAAGCTTTCTTT
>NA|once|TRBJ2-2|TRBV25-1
CASSRSGQLTGELFF
TGTGCCAGCAGCCGATCGGGACAACTGACCGGGGAGCTGTTTTTT
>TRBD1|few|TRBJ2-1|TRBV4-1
CASSQGGGQGINEQFF
TGCGCCAGCAGCCAAGGGGGGGGACAGGGGATCAATGAGCAGTTCTTC
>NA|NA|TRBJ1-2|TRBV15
CATPSGRDPNYGYTF
TGTGCCACCCCCTCCGGCAGGGATCCTAACTATGGCTACACCTTC
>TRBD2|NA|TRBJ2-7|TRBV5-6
CASSGVMVAGISYEQYF
TGTGCCAGCAGCGGGGTGATGGTAGCGGGAATATCCTACGAGCAGTACTTC
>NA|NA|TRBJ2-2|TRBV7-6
CASSSLTIALGTGELFF
TGTGCCAGCAGCTCTCTCACTATAGCTTTGGGTACCGGGGAGCTGTTTTTT
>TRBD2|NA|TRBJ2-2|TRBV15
CATSRGLAGGPTAGELFF
TGTGCCACCAGCAGAGGACTAGCGGGAGGGCCTACGGCCGGGGAGCTGTTTTTT
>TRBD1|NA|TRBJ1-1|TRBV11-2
CASNPLDRDTEAFF
TGTGCCAGCAACCCCCTAGACAGGGACACTGAAGCTTTCTTT
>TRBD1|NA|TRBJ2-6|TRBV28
CASSPGTGKGLRTGANVLTF
TGTGCCAGCAGCCCCGGGACAGGGAAAGGGTTAAGGACTGGGGCCAACGTCCTGACTTTC
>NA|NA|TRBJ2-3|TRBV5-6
CASSLDGAGRSPDTQYF
TGTGCCAGCAGCTTGGATGGGGCGGGACGGAGCCCAGATACGCAGTATTTT
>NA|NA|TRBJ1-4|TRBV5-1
CASSLNGQGATNEKLFF
TGCGCCAGCAGCTTGAACGGACAAGGGGCAACTAATGAAAAACTGTTTTTT
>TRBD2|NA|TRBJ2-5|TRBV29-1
CSDLSGKSGETQYF
TGCAGCGACCTTAGCGGGAAATCGGGAGAGACCCAGTACTTC
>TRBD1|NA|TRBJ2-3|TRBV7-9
CASNRGGADTQYF
TGTGCCAGCAACAGGGGTGGCGCAGATACGCAGTATTTT
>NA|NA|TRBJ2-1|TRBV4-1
CASSQAGNEQFF
TGCGCCAGCAGCCAAGCAGGGAATGAGCAGTTCTTC
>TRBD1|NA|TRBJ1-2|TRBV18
CASSPGQGIYGYTF
TGTGCCAGCTCACCCGGACAGGGGATCTATGGCTACACCTTC
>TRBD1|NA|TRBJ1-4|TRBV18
CASSRTGTVSEKLFF
TGTGCCAGCTCACGCACCGGGACAGTGAGTGAAAAACTGTTTTTT
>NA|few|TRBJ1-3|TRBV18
CASSDTYSGNTIYF
TGTGCCAGCTCAGACACATACTCTGGAAACACCATATATTTT
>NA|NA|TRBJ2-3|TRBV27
CASSLSSRSSTDTQYF
TGTGCCAGCAGTTTATCGTCGAGGTCTAGCACAGATACGCAGTATTTT
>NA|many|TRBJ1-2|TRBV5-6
CASSRGKGYTF
TGTGCCAGCAGCCGGGGGAAAGGCTACACCTTC
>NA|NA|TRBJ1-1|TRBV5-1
CASSFQQGNTEAFF
TGCGCCAGCAGCTTCCAGCAGGGTAACACTGAAGCTTTCTTT
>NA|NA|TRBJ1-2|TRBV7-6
CASSSRDFRGYTF
TGTGCCAGCAGTTCCCGGGACTTTCGTGGCTACACCTTC
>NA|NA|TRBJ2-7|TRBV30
CAWSIPGGEQYF
TGTGCCTGGAGTATCCCAGGTGGCGAGCAGTACTTC
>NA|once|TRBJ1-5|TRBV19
CASSIGGAGIWPQHF
TGTGCCAGTAGTATAGGTGGGGCAGGGATTTGGCCCCAGCATTTT
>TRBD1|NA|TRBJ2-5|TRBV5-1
CASSSHNRGQETQYF
TGCGCCAGCAGCAGCCATAACAGGGGCCAAGAGACCCAGTACTTC
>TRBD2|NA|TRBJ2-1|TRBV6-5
CASTPGLAGVNEQFF
TGTGCCAGCACCCCGGGACTAGCGGGTGTCAATGAGCAGTTCTTC
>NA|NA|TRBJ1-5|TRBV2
CASSEAGLRQPQHF
TGTGCCAGCAGTGAAGCTGGCCTCAGGCAGCCCCAGCATTTT
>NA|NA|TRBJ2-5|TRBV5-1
CASSLSGQQETQYF
TGCGCCAGCAGCTTATCAGGTCAGCAAGAGACCCAGTACTTC
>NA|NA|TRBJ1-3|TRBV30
CAWSVMRVRNSGNTIYF
TGTGCCTGGAGTGTAATGAGAGTCCGAAACTCTGGAAACACCATATATTTT
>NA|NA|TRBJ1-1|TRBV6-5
CASTLRGRMNTEAFF
TGTGCCAGCACCCTCAGGGGTCGGATGAACACTGAAGCTTTCTTT
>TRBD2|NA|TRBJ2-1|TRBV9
CASSELADLYNEQFF
TGTGCCAGCAGCGAACTAGCGGACCTCTACAATGAGCAGTTCTTC
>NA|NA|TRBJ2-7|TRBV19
CASSQVKSYEQYF
TGTGCCAGTAGTCAGGTCAAGTCCTACGAGCAGTACTTC
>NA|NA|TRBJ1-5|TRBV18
CASSPSGINQPQHF
TGTGCCAGCTCACCGTCCGGGATTAATCAGCCCCAGCATTTT
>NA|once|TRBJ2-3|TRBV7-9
CASSLGQTDTQYF
TGTGCCAGCAGCTTAGGGCAGACAGATACGCAGTATTTT
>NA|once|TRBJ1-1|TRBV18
CASSPSGAEAFF
TGTGCCAGCTCACCGTCAGGGGCTGAAGCTTTCTTT
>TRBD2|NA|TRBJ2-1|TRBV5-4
CASSRNQPSGPRYNEQFF
TGTGCCAGCAGCCGGAACCAACCTAGCGGGCCCCGATACAATGAGCAGTTCTTC
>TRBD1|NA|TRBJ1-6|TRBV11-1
CASSSGQGSSPLHF
TGTGCCAGCAGCTCGGGACAGGGGAGTTCACCCCTCCACTTT
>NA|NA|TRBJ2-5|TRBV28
CASSLGGSQETQYF
TGTGCCAGCAGTTTAGGAGGGAGCCAAGAGACCCAGTACTTC
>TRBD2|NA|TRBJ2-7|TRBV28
CASSSSGGPSEQYF
TGTGCCAGCAGTTCTAGCGGGGGACCATCCGAGCAGTACTTC